Listed below are T cell receptor beta chains from one sample, sequenced in a study of long-term antiretroviral therapy in people with HIV. TCRdb keeps only in-frame clones here, not all; method: immunoSEQ multiplex PCR. The table has about 10,000 clones, about 81% seen once. The sequencing here drew on unsorted PBMCs, taken 0.7 years after starting antiretroviral therapy. The receptors originated from a man in his forties with HIV. The CDR3 runs from the conserved cysteine through the conserved F or W. Each record gives: D gene, V gene, CDR3 length, J gene, clone size, CDR3 protein, CDR3 DNA. D genes are given only for firm matches. Rows give clone size only sometimes, using once, few, many, or a class for an expanded clone.

>NA|TRBV27|13|TRBJ2-1|few
CASSFSPYNEQFF
TGTGCCAGCAGTTTCAGTCCGTACAATGAGCAGTTCTTC
>NA|TRBV29-1|16|TRBJ2-1|NA
CSVDKPHPAGIDEQFF
TGCAGCGTTGATAAACCCCACCCCGCCGGGATCGATGAGCAGTTCTTC
>NA|TRBV6-5|15|TRBJ2-6|NA
CASSSQQPGANVLTF
TGTGCCAGCAGTTCCCAACAACCGGGGGCCAACGTCCTGACTTTC
>NA|TRBV28|16|TRBJ1-2|NA
CASSFSGSQGHYGYTF
TGTGCCAGCAGTTTCTCGGGGAGCCAGGGGCACTATGGCTACACCTTC
>NA|TRBV19|13|TRBJ1-2|NA
CASSMSEGYGYTF
TGTGCCAGTAGTATGTCAGAAGGCTATGGCTACACCTTC
>TRBD2|TRBV19|14|TRBJ2-7|NA
CASSRAGIVGEQYF
TGTGCCAGTAGTAGAGCGGGAATTGTGGGGGAGCAGTACTTC
>TRBD1|TRBV18|15|TRBJ2-3|NA
CASSLSTGSADTQYF
TGTGCCAGCTCCCTATCGACAGGGTCCGCAGATACGCAGTATTTT
>TRBD2|TRBV11-3|16|TRBJ2-1|NA
CASSLVLAGTYNEQFF
TGTGCCAGCAGCTTAGTTCTAGCGGGTACCTACAATGAGCAGTTCTTC
>TRBD1|TRBV7-3|12|TRBJ2-7|NA
CASSLTGGKQYF
TGTGCCAGCAGCCTCACAGGGGGCAAGCAGTACTTC
>TRBD2|TRBV6-1|15|TRBJ2-7|NA
CASSDGLAVLYEQYF
TGTGCCAGCAGTGACGGGCTAGCGGTTCTCTACGAGCAGTACTTC
>TRBD1|TRBV29-1|13|TRBJ2-3|NA
CSVRTGGSDTQYF
TGCAGCGTTAGGACAGGGGGCTCAGATACGCAGTATTTT
>NA|TRBV6-5|15|TRBJ2-2|NA
CASRYFPTGNGELFF
TGTGCCAGCAGATATTTCCCGACCGGCAACGGGGAGCTGTTTTTT
>NA|TRBV2|12|TRBJ1-2|NA
CASSDPMAGYTF
TGTGCCAGCAGTGACCCTATGGCTGGCTACACCTTC
>NA|TRBV5-6|12|TRBJ2-1|NA
CASSFNGNEQFF
TGTGCCAGCAGCTTCAATGGCAATGAGCAGTTCTTC
>NA|TRBV28|14|TRBJ2-3|NA
CASIPGGPTDTQYF
TGTGCCAGCATCCCCGGGGGTCCCACAGATACGCAGTATTTT
>TRBD2|TRBV7-8|17|TRBJ2-3|NA
CASSLTSGRAGSDTQYF
TGTGCCAGCAGCCTGACTAGCGGGAGGGCCGGTTCAGATACGCAGTATTTT
>NA|TRBV15|13|TRBJ2-7|NA
CATSRGDGDEQYF
TGTGCCACCAGCAGAGGAGATGGGGACGAGCAGTACTTC